These T cell receptor beta chains were read from a single sample in a study of T cell responses to AZD1222 COVID-19 vaccine. Clones were sequenced by immunoSEQ multiplex PCR, and TCRdb holds only the in-frame ones, with some missing. The data hold 140,000 or so clones, with 85% to 90% observed a single time. This specimen consisted of peripheral blood, obtained on day 0 of AZD1222 vaccination. The source is an adult in good health. Both conserved end residues are part of each CDR3. A D gene is named only where the DNA matches it firmly. For some rows the clone size is stated as once, few or many, or as a class when expanded; others skip it.

NA	TRBV29-1	NA	TRBJ2-7	TGCAGCGTGTGGACGGCCAAGGGGCTGATCTCCTACGAGCAGTACTTC	CSVWTAKGLISYEQYF
NA	TRBV4-3	NA	TRBJ1-1	TGCGCCAGCAACCACGAGGGGAAGGACGGTGGGATGAACACTGAAGCTTTCTTT	CASNHEGKDGGMNTEAFF
few	TRBV4-3	NA	TRBJ1-1	TGCGCCAGCAGCCAGGACGCTTACAGGCTCATGAACACTGAAGCTTTCTTT	CASSQDAYRLMNTEAFF
NA	TRBV28	NA	TRBJ2-7	TGTGCCAGCAGTTTATCGGCCACCCCGGGGGAGCAGTACTTC	CASSLSATPGEQYF
NA	TRBV7-9	NA	TRBJ1-2	TGTGCCAGCAGCCAGCCCCGGGATTTGGGGATGTCCTACACCTTC	CASSQPRDLGMSYTF
NA	TRBV6-5	NA	TRBJ1-1	TGTGCCAGCAGTTACGGCAGGGTCGGGACTGAAGCTTTCTTT	CASSYGRVGTEAFF
NA	TRBV19	TRBD1	TRBJ1-1	TGTGCCAGTAGTATTATTGGGACAGTCACTGAAGCTTTCTTT	CASSIIGTVTEAFF
NA	TRBV18	TRBD2	TRBJ2-2	TGTGCCAGCTCACCGCTGCTAGCGGGAGCACGAGAGACCGGGGAGCTGTTTTTT	CASSPLLAGARETGELFF
NA	TRBV30	NA	TRBJ2-7	TGTGCCTGGGACCGGACCAGTAACGAGCAGTACTTC	CAWDRTSNEQYF
NA	TRBV19	NA	TRBJ2-7	TGTGCCAGTAGTATAGCCCGGGACTACGAGCAGTACTTC	CASSIARDYEQYF
NA	TRBV5-1	TRBD2	TRBJ2-1	TGCGCCAGCAGCCCCCCGATGGCGGGAGGTGGTAATGAGCAGTTCTTC	CASSPPMAGGGNEQFF
NA	TRBV7-8	NA	TRBJ1-2	TGTGCCAGCAGCTTAGACAGGGAAAGCTACACCTTC	CASSLDRESYTF
few	TRBV15	NA	TRBJ1-2	TGTGCCACCAGCAGAGAGTTAGGACAGAACTATGGCTACACCTTC	CATSRELGQNYGYTF
NA	TRBV12-3/TRBV12-4	NA	TRBJ2-1	TGTGCCAGCAGCCGCCTGGGATACAATGAGCAGTTCTTC	CASSRLGYNEQFF
NA	TRBV28	NA	TRBJ1-2	TGTGCCAGCTACCTTAGGGGGGATGGCTACACCTTC	CASYLRGDGYTF
NA	TRBV11-2	NA	TRBJ2-1	TGTGCCAGCAGCTCTCCCCTGGCGGGACCCTCCTACAATGAGCAGTTCTTC	CASSSPLAGPSYNEQFF
NA	TRBV18	TRBD2	TRBJ2-7	TGTGCCAGCTCACCACTCGGACTAGCGGACCCTCTATACTTC	CASSPLGLADPLYF
once	TRBV27	NA	TRBJ2-7	TGTGCCAGCAGTTTAGGTAGCGCTTCCATCTACGAGCAGTACTTC	CASSLGSASIYEQYF
NA	TRBV5-1	NA	TRBJ1-1	TGCGCCAGCAGCTTGGACAGGGATGGCACTGAAGCTTTCTTT	CASSLDRDGTEAFF
NA	TRBV6-5	TRBD1	TRBJ2-3	TGTGCCAGCAGTCCAGGACAGGTTAACACAGATACGCAGTATTTT	CASSPGQVNTDTQYF
once	TRBV7-2	NA	TRBJ2-2	TGTGCCAGCAGCTTAGTACCAGGGGCGACCGGGGAGCTGTTTTTT	CASSLVPGATGELFF
few	TRBV7-9	NA	TRBJ1-1	TGTGCCAGCAGCTTAGCGGGGGACATTGAAGCTTTCTTT	CASSLAGDIEAFF
NA	TRBV24-1	NA	TRBJ1-5	TGTGCCACCAGTGATCCAAGAGGGGATGGACAGCCCCAGCATTTT	CATSDPRGDGQPQHF
NA	TRBV4-1	NA	TRBJ2-2	TGCGCCAGCAGCGTGGCAGGGTTCACCGGGGAGCTGTTTTTT	CASSVAGFTGELFF
NA	TRBV21-1	NA	TRBJ2-7	TGTGCCAGCAGCAAAGGACGGGCCGCGCCCCGGGCAGCCTCCTACGAGCAGTACTTC	CASSKGRAAPRAASYEQYF
once	TRBV6-2/TRBV6-3	TRBD2	TRBJ2-1	TGTGCCAGCAGCCCCCATAGCGGGAGGGGAAATGAGCAGTTCTTC	CASSPHSGRGNEQFF
NA	TRBV7-9	NA	TRBJ1-5	TGTGCCAGCAGCCGTGGGACCAATCAGCCCCAGCATTTT	CASSRGTNQPQHF
NA	TRBV7-2	NA	TRBJ2-3	TGTGCCAGCAGCTCGAGACGCACAGATACGCAGTATTTT	CASSSRRTDTQYF